This T cell receptor beta chain was obtained from a study of graft-versus-host responses after intestinal transplantation. The CDR3 is 13 amino acids. CDR1 and CDR2 (germline): SGHTA, FQGNSA. V gave up 2 bases and J gave up 4 bases, with 7 bases separating them. For this clone: The antigen remains undetermined.

Some clones are missing from TCRdb's copy, which holds only in-frame ones; the method was immunoSEQ multiplex PCR. The sample lists about 120,000 clones; about 92% were seen once. The sequences come from unstimulated CD4+ T cells sorted from spleen or lymph node cells, collected before transplant. This chain joins TRBV7-2 and TRBJ2-3, with D unresolved. The origin of this receptor is a human donor who was the organ donor for an intestinal transplant. Here the CDR3 reads CASSLQSADTQYF. The CDR3 region has the DNA TGTGCCAGCAGCTTACAGAGCGCAGATACGCAGTATTTT.